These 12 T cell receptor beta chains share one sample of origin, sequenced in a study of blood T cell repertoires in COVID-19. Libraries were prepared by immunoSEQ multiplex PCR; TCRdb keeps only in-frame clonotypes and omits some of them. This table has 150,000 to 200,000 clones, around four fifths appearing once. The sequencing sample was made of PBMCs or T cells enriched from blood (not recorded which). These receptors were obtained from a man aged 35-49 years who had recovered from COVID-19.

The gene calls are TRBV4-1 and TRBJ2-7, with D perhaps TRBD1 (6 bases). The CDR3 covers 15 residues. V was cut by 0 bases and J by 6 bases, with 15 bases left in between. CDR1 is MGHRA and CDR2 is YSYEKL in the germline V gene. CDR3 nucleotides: TGCGCCAGCAGCCAAGATCCAGGACAGAGGGGCGAGCAGTACTTC. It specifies CASSQDPGQRGEQYF.

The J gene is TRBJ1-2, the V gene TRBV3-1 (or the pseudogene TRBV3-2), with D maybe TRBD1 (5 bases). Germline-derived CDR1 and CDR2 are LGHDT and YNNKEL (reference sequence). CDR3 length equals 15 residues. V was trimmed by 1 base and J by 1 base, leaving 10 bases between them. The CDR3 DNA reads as TGTGCCAGCAGCCAAGGCCGGGGGGTTAACTATGGCTACACCTTC. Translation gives CASSQGRGVNYGYTF.

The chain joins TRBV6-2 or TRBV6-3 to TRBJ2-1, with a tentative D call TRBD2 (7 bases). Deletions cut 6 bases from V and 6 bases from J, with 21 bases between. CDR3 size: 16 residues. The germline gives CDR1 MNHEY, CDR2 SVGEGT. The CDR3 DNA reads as TGTGCCAGCAGCCTTGGGGGCGGGAGAAGTTTCAATGAGCAGTTCTTC. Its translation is CASSLGGGRSFNEQFF.

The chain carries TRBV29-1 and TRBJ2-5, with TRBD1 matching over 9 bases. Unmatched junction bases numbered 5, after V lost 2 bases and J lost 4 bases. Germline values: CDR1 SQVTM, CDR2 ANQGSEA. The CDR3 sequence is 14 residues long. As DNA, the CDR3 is TGCAGCGTTGAAAGGGAGGACAGGGGAGAGACCCAGTACTTC. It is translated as CSVEREDRGETQYF.

CDR3 in amino acids: CASSLGQYNSPLHF. The DNA for the CDR3 is TGTGCCAGCAGCTTAGGACAGTATAATTCACCCCTCCACTTT. The rearrangement uses TRBV5-6 and TRBJ1-6; perhaps TRBD1 as D (6 bases). Looked up from germline, CDR1 is SGHDT and CDR2 is YYEEEE. Trimming stripped 2 bases from V and 4 bases from J, with 7 bases between. CDR3 length: 14 amino acids.

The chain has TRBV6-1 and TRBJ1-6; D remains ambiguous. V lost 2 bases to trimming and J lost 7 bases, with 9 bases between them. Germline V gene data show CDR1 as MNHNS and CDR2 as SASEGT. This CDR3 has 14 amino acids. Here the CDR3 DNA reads TGTGCCAGCAGTGAACAGACGAGGAATTCACCCCTCCACTTT. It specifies CASSEQTRNSPLHF.

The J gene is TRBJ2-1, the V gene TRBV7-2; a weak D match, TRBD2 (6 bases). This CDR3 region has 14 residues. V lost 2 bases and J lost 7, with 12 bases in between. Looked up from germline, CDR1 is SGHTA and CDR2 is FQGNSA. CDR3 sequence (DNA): TGTGCCAGCAGCTTAAGCGGGTACCTTAATGAGCAGTTCTTC. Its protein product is CASSLSGYLNEQFF.

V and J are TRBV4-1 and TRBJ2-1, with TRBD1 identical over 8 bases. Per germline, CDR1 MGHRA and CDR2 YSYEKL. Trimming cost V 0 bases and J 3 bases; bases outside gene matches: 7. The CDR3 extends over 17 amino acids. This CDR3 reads CASSQDRGQGHYNEQFF. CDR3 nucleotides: TGCGCCAGCAGCCAAGATCGAGGACAGGGTCACTACAATGAGCAGTTCTTC.

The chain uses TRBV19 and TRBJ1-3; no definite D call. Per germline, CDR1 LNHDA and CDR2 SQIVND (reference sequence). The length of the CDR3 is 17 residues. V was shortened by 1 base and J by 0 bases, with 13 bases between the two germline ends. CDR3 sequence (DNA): TGTGCCAGTAGTATAGCTGACGGCGGGTACTCTGGAAACACCATATATTTT. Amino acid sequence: CASSIADGGYSGNTIYF.

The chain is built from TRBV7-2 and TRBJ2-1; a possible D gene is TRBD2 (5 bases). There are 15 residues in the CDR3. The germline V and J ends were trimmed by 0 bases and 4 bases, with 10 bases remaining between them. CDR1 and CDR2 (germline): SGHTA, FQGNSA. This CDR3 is CASSLAGLAYNEQFF. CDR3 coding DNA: TGTGCCAGCAGCTTAGCAGGGCTAGCATACAATGAGCAGTTCTTC.

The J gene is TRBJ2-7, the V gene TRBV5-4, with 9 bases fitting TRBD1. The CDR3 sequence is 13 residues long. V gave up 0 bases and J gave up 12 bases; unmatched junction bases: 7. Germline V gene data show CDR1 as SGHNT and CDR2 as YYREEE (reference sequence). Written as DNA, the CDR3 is TGTGCCAGCAGCTTGGGGGACAGGGATGCTCCGTACTTC. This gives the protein CASSLGDRDAPYF.

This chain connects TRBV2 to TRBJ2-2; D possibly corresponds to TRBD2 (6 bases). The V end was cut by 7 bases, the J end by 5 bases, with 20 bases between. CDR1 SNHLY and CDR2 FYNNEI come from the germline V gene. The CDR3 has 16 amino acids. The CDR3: CASTAREVPRTGELFF. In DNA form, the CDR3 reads TGTGCCAGCACAGCAAGGGAGGTACCGAGGACCGGGGAGCTGTTTTTT.